The 9 T cell receptor beta chains below were found in one sample sequenced in a study of T-cell reconstitution after alpha-beta-depleted transplantation in children. A library of TCRbeta sequences, prepared with unique molecular identifiers, was generated. TCRdb reanalysed the PCR reads using MiXCR and keeps one entry per CDR3 protein. In the table there are some 840,000 distinct CDR3 sequences, 15% to 20% of which are singletons. Sample: PBMCs, mostly from graft donor cells, taken 360 days after TCRalphabeta/CD19-depleted stem cell transplant. Source of these receptors: a male patient between 5 and 17 years old who had a stem cell transplant for acute lymphoblastic leukemia, so the T cells may come from the graft donor.

J is TRBJ2-2 and V is TRBV11-2; a possible D gene is TRBD2 (6 bases). This CDR3 is built from 16 residues. The germline V gene encodes CDR1 SGHAT and CDR2 FQNNGV. Trimming removed 5 bases at V and 5 bases at J, with 18 bases between. The CDR3 DNA reads as TGTGCCAGCAGCGGGTCTTCCGGGAGTCTAACCGGGGAGCTGTTTTTT. The encoded protein is CASSGSSGSLTGELFF.

The chain employs TRBV5-1 and TRBJ2-1, with 9 bases aligning to TRBD2. Germline CDR1 and CDR2: SGHRS and YFSETQ. CDR3 size: 17 residues. With V trimmed by 1 base and J by 3 bases, 8 bases remained unmatched. CDR3 loop: CASSLRASGKIYNEQFF. Written as DNA, the CDR3 is TGCGCCAGCAGCTTGAGGGCTAGCGGGAAAATCTACAATGAGCAGTTCTTC.

The DNA for the CDR3 is TGCAGCGTTTGGACAGGCAATAGCAATCAGCCCCAGCATTTT. Its translation: CSVWTGNSNQPQHF. V is TRBV29-1 and J is TRBJ1-5; 7 bases fit TRBD1. After removal of 5 bases from V and 0 bases from J, the junction contained 4 bases not matched to a gene. The germline gives CDR1 SQVTM, CDR2 ANQGSEA. The CDR3 has 14 residues.

The V call is TRBV18, the J call TRBJ2-1; TRBD1 matches 11 bases. CDR1 is KGHSH, CDR2 LQKENI, per germline. With 4 bases clipped from V and 8 bases from J, the junction kept 4 bases outside the gene matches. The CDR3 length is 14 residues. The CDR3 region is CASSLRTGGDEQFF. The DNA of the CDR3 is TGTGCCAGCTCACTAAGGACAGGGGGCGATGAGCAGTTCTTC.

The V and J genes are TRBV5-1 and TRBJ2-7, with a possible D match to TRBD2 (7 bases). This CDR3 region has 15 residues. Germline V gene sequence: CDR1 SGHRS, CDR2 YFSETQ. V lost 7 bases, J lost 2 bases, and 19 bases lay in between. The CDR3 loop reads CASGPLGGATYEQYF. Written as DNA, the CDR3 is TGCGCCAGCGGCCCTCTAGGGGGGGCGACCTACGAGCAGTACTTC.

This clonotype has a handful of counts. This rearrangement joins TRBV4-1 to TRBJ2-3, with 9 nucleotides matching TRBD2. Germline V lookup: CDR1 MGHRA, CDR2 YSYEKL. The CDR3 consists of 17 residues. V trimming: 0 bases; J trimming: 6 bases; junction bases outside the gene matches: 10. CDR3 region: CASSQEGAGGSRDTQYF. CDR3 in DNA: TGCGCCAGCAGCCAAGAAGGGGCGGGAGGGTCGCGGGATACGCAGTATTTT.

This clonotype was recorded at least ten times. The chain combines TRBV15 with TRBJ1-1, with 8 bases identical to TRBD1. The CDR3 has 13 amino acids. CDR1 and CDR2 (germline): LNHNV, YYDKDF (reference sequence). The trim removed 2 bases at V and 13 bases at J, leaving 9 bases unmatched. The CDR3 reads CATSRTRQGIGFF. As DNA, the CDR3 is TGTGCCACCAGCAGAACCAGACAGGGGATTGGTTTCTTT.

V and J are TRBV5-1 and TRBJ2-3; the match to TRBD2 covers 7 bases. The germline V gene has CDR1 SGHRS and CDR2 YFSETQ. This CDR3 comprises 13 residues. Germline trimming cut 4 bases from V and 4 bases from J; bases unmatched to any gene: 3. DNA for the CDR3: TGCGCCAGCAGCGGGACTACATCAGATACGCAGTATTTT. It yields the protein CASSGTTSDTQYF.

The chain is built from TRBV9 and TRBJ1-3; a weak D match, TRBD1 (5 bases). CDR3 length: 17 residues. Germline loops: CDR1 SGDLS, CDR2 YYNGEE. Trimming took 3 bases from V and 0 from J, leaving 16 bases between them. The CDR3 DNA follows: TGTGCCAGCAGCGAGGACAAACTGTTGAGCTCTGGAAACACCATATATTTT. Encoded protein: CASSEDKLLSSGNTIYF.